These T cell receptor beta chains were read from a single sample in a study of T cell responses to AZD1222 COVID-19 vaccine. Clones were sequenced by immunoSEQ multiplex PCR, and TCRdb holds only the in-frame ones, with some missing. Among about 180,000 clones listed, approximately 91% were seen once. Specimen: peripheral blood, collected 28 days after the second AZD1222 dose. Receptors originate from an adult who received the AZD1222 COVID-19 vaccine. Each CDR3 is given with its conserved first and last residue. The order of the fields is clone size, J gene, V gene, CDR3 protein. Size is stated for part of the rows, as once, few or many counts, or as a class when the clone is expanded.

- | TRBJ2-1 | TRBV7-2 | CASSLRAGTGSAEQFF
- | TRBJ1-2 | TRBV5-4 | CASSSGQPGDGYTF
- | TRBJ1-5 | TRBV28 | CASGDGQGGQPQHF
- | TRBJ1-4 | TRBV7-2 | CASSLGGRTTNEKLFF
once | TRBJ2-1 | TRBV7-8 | CASSLRTVSGGALRFF
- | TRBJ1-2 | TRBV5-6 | CASSLEGFNGYTF
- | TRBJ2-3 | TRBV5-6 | CASSDSEDTQYF
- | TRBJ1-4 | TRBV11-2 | CASSLDQPQGIREKLFF
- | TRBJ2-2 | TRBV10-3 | CAISEWGGGLDTGELFF
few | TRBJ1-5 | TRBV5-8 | CASSLEENQPQHF
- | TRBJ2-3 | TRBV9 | CASSTRLHTSTDTQYF
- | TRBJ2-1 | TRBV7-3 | CASSPRSGAANEQFF
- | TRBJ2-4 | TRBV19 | CASTGQGKNIQYF
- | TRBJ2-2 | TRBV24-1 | CATSLSTSGPTGELFF
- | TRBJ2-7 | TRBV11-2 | CASSLGTGRDEQYF
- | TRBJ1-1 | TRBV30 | CAWSHRGAGEAFF
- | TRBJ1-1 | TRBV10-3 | CAISEMGVNTEAFF
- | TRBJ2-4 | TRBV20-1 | CSAYQSGIQYF
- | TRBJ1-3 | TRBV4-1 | CASEGGIGNTIYF
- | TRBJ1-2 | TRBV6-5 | CASHRSAGTYGYTF
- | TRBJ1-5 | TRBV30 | CACQDRGNQPQHF
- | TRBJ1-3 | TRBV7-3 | CASSFGTGPGNTIYF
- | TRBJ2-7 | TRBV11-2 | CASRPVGSNPFEQYF
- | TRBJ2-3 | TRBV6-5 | CASKKGGFKADTQYF
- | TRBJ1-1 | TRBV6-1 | CASSEDRKAFF
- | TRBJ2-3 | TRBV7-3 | CASSLTYTSGGVSTDTQYF
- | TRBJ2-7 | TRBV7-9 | CASSGADRLSYEQYF
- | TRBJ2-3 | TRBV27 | CASSLLGKDTQYF
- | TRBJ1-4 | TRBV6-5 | CASRGREKLFF
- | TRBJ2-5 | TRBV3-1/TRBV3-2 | CASSPQGWEETQYF
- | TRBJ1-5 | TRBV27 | CASSLIPSGTGDQPQHF
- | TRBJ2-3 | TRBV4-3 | CASSGGPDTDTQYF
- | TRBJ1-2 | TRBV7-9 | CASSAGTQQRYTF
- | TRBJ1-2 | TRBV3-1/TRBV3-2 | CASSLTGGAGDGYTF
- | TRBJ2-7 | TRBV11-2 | CASSLSGQGAYEQYF
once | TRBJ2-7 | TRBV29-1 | CSFGLAASYEQYF
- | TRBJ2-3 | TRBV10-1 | CASRGQGADTQYF
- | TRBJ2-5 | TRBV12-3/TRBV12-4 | CASSQYQETQYF
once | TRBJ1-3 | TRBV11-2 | CASSLVQGYGNTIYF
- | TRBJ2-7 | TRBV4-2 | CASSQGSAHTYEQYF
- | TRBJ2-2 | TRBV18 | CASSPIAGGDTGELFF
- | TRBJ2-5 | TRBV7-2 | CASSLNSQETQYF
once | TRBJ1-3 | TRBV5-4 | CASSPGQGRGNTIYF